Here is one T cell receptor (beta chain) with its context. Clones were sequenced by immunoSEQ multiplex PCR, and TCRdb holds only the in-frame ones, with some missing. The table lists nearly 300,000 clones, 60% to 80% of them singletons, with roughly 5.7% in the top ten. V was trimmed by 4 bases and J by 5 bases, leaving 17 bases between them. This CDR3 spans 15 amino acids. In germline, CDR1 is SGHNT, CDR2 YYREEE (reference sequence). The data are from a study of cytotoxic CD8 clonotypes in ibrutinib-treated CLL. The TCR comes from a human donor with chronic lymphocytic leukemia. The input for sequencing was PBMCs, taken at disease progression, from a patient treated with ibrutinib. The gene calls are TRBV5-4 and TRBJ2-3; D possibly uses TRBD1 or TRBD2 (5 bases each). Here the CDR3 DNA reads TGTGCCAGCAGCCCCGACTCACTGGGGGTAGATACGCAGTATTTT. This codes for CASSPDSLGVDTQYF.